These 21 T cell receptor beta chains share one sample of origin, sequenced in a study of blood T cell repertoires in COVID-19. Assay used: immunoSEQ multiplex PCR; TCRdb lists only in-frame clones, some missing. This table has a few hundred thousand clones, 80% to 95% appearing once. Sequencing input: PBMCs or T cells enriched from blood (not recorded which). The receptors shown here come from a woman in her 30s who had recovered from COVID-19.

The chain recombines TRBV2 with TRBJ2-7; a possible D gene is TRBD2 (6 bases). Germline lookup yields CDR1 SNHLY and CDR2 FYNNEI. The length of the CDR3 is 11 residues. Trimming stripped 3 bases from V and 10 bases from J, with 10 bases between. CDR3 amino acids: CASSEEGIQYF. CDR3 in DNA: TGTGCCAGCAGTGAGGAGGGAATTCAGTACTTC.

V usage is TRBV6-5 and J usage is TRBJ1-6, with a weak D call TRBD1 (5 bases). The CDR3 is 14 residues long. Germline V lookup: CDR1 MNHEY, CDR2 SVGAGI. Trimming stripped 5 bases from V and 5 bases from J, with 10 bases between. The CDR3 reads CASSTLRDNSPLHF. As DNA, the CDR3 is TGTGCCAGCAGTACCCTCAGGGATAATTCACCCCTCCACTTT.

This chain links TRBV7-2 with TRBJ2-3; 8 bases agree with TRBD2. In germline, CDR1 is SGHTA, CDR2 FQGNSA. Losses at the gene ends were 5 bases for V and 2 bases for J; bases not matched to a gene: 9. The CDR3 contains 16 residues. Here the CDR3 DNA reads TGTGCCAGCAGCCCCCCGGGGGGGCTTAACACAGATACGCAGTATTTT. It specifies CASSPPGGLNTDTQYF.

The chain carries TRBV3-1 (or the pseudogene TRBV3-2) and TRBJ2-7; 10 bases agree with TRBD2. With 1 base clipped from V and 2 bases from J, the junction kept 5 bases outside the gene matches. Germline values: CDR1 LGHDT, CDR2 YNNKEL (reference sequence). The CDR3 runs to 16 residues. The CDR3 protein is CASSQGTSGNTYEQYF. The CDR3 region has the DNA TGTGCCAGCAGCCAAGGTACTAGCGGGAATACCTACGAGCAGTACTTC.

The J gene is TRBJ2-2, the V gene TRBV27, with TRBD2 as a possible D gene (5 bases). V lost 0 bases, J lost 4 bases, and 15 bases lay in between. CDR3 length: 17 amino acids. CDR1 is MNHEY, CDR2 SMNVEV, per germline (reference sequence). CDR3 bases: TGTGCCAGCAGTTTATCGATATGGCAAGCGGCCACCGGGGAGCTGTTTTTT. It encodes CASSLSIWQAATGELFF.

The V call is TRBV27, the J call TRBJ1-4; 9 bases fit TRBD1. The CDR3 is made up of 15 amino acids. The V segment lost 5 bases and the J segment 5 bases; nucleotides outside the gene matches: 6. Germline V gene data show CDR1 as MNHEY and CDR2 as SMNVEV (reference sequence). CDR3 coding DNA: TGTGCCAGCAGTCCCAGGGACAGGGTAAATGAAAAACTGTTTTTT. It is translated as CASSPRDRVNEKLFF.

This chain joins TRBV6-5 and TRBJ2-7, with TRBD1 as a possible D gene (6 bases). The CDR3 is made up of 14 amino acids. The V and J ends lost 5 bases and 3 bases respectively, with 14 bases between them. Germline CDR1 MNHEY, CDR2 SVGAGI. Written as DNA, the CDR3 is TGTGCCAGCAGTACTGATACAGGGCTCTACGAGCAGTACTTC. Its translation is CASSTDTGLYEQYF.

The chain combines TRBV5-1 with TRBJ2-7, with 8 positions matching TRBD2. V dropped 4 bases and J dropped 2; count of bases not matched to a gene: 8. Per the germline V gene, CDR1 is SGHRS and CDR2 is YFSETQ. The CDR3 runs 15 residues. As DNA, the CDR3 is TGCGCCAGCAGCCCCTCAGCGGGGGTGGCCTACGAGCAGTACTTC. Translation: CASSPSAGVAYEQYF.

J is TRBJ1-1 and V is TRBV11-2; a possible D gene is TRBD1 (6 bases). The CDR3 loop spans 14 amino acids. Germline assignment: CDR1 SGHAT and CDR2 FQNNGV. V was trimmed by 5 bases and J by 1 base, leaving 11 bases between them. The CDR3 here is CASSRRTENTEAFF. The CDR3 DNA reads TGTGCCAGCAGCCGAAGGACAGAGAACACTGAAGCTTTCTTT.

V usage is TRBV3-1 (or the pseudogene TRBV3-2) and J usage is TRBJ2-5, with 15 positions matching TRBD2. The length of the CDR3 is 16 residues. Germline V lookup: CDR1 LGHDT, CDR2 YNNKEL (reference sequence). V gave up 8 bases and J gave up 4 bases; unmatched junction bases: 8. The CDR3 DNA reads as TGTGCCAGCGGGCCGGGACTAGCGGGAGGTGGAGAGACCCAGTACTTC. Its translation: CASGPGLAGGGETQYF.

In regard to this clone: Other nucleotide sequences in the sample specify the same CDR3. The chain has TRBV28 and TRBJ1-3; maybe TRBD1 (6 bases). V lost 3 bases to trimming and J lost 4 bases, with 10 bases between them. This CDR3 comprises 14 residues. Looked up from germline, CDR1 is MDHEN and CDR2 is SYDVKM. The CDR3 loop is CASSFPTGGNTIYF. The CDR3 coding sequence is TGTGCCAGCAGTTTCCCCACAGGGGGAAACACCATATATTTT.

The rearrangement uses TRBV29-1 and TRBJ1-2; D gene uncertain. The CDR3 runs to 13 residues. Trimming cost V 0 bases and J 0 bases, with 5 bases left between them. Germline assignment: CDR1 SQVTM and CDR2 ANQGSEA. For the CDR3, the DNA is TGCAGCGTTGAAGAACAGACTAACTATGGCTACACCTTC. Amino acids: CSVEEQTNYGYTF.

The chain couples TRBV7-9 to TRBJ2-5; 7 nucleotides line up with TRBD2. Germline values: CDR1 SEHNR, CDR2 FQNEAQ (reference sequence). V lost 5 bases, J lost 5 bases, and 8 bases stayed unmatched. There are 14 residues in the CDR3. The CDR3 region is CASSVTLGGETQYF. As DNA, the CDR3 is TGTGCCAGCAGCGTGACCCTGGGAGGGGAGACCCAGTACTTC. The full variable domain, completed using reference TRBV7-9 and TRBJ2-5, is DTGVSQNPRHKITKRGQNVTFRCDPISEHNRLYWYRQTLGQGPEFLTYFQNEAQLEKSRLLSDRFSAERPKGSFSTLEIQRTEQGDSAMYLCASSVTLGGETQYFGPGTRLLVL.

The chain's CDR3 is CASGRRAGSTGELFF. The CDR3 nucleotides read TGTGCCAGCGGACGCCGGGCAGGGTCCACCGGGGAGCTGTTTTTT. This sequence joins TRBV6-5 and TRBJ2-2; D possibly corresponds to TRBD1 (5 bases). Per the germline V gene, CDR1 is MNHEY and CDR2 is SVGAGI. The CDR3 is 15 residues long. V lost 8 bases and J lost 4, with 17 bases in between.

J is TRBJ2-7 and V is TRBV7-2, with D maybe TRBD2 (7 bases). V was shortened by 2 bases and J by 6 bases, with 20 bases between the two germline ends. The germline V gene has CDR1 SGHTA and CDR2 FQGNSA. The CDR3 extends over 16 amino acids. The CDR3 DNA sequence: TGTGCCAGCAGCTTAATGAGTGAGGGGGGGCTCTCCGAGCAGTACTTC. Amino acid sequence: CASSLMSEGGLSEQYF.

This sequence joins TRBV29-1 and TRBJ1-1, with 8 bases lining up with TRBD1. Germline values: CDR1 SQVTM, CDR2 ANQGSEA. The CDR3 extends over 13 amino acids. V gave up 6 bases and J gave up 4 bases; unmatched junction bases: 7. The CDR3 DNA sequence: TGCAGCGTGCGCCAGGGGGCGGGCACTGAAGCTTTCTTT. This encodes CSVRQGAGTEAFF.

This chain links TRBV28 with TRBJ2-2; possible D gene TRBD2, 5 bases. The CDR3 covers 13 residues. V was pared by 10 bases and J by 6 bases, with 15 bases between. The germline V gene encodes CDR1 MDHEN and CDR2 SYDVKM. The CDR3 DNA follows: TGTGCCACCACGAGGTACGGGGCCGGGGAGCTGTTTTTT. Its translation is CATTRYGAGELFF.

The rearrangement joins TRBV24-1 to TRBJ2-5, with 9 bases fitting TRBD2. The germline CDR1 and CDR2 sequences are KGHDR and SFDVKD. With 7 bases clipped from V and 2 bases from J, the junction kept 7 bases outside the gene matches. CDR3 size: 15 residues. The CDR3, as DNA: TGTGCCACCAGCCGGCGGGGGGGTTGGCAAGAGACCCAGTACTTC. It is translated as CATSRRGGWQETQYF.

This clone was seen a handful of times. CDR3 nucleotide sequence: TGTGCCAGCAGCTGGGGACAGGGGTACGAGCAGTACTTC. It encodes CASSWGQGYEQYF. The chain recombines TRBV11-2 with TRBJ2-7, with 10 positions matching TRBD1. Trimming removed 4 bases from V and 4 bases from J; junction bases left unmatched: 1. CDR1 SGHAT and CDR2 FQNNGV come from the germline V gene. The CDR3 is 13 amino acids.

This clone was found once. The chain recombines TRBV6-1 with TRBJ2-7, with D perhaps matching TRBD2 (7 bases). The germline V gene encodes CDR1 MNHNS and CDR2 SASEGT. This CDR3 contains 16 residues. V was pared by 4 bases and J by 9 bases, with 25 bases between. DNA for the CDR3: TGTGCCAGCAGTGTTCTGACAGGATCGGAACGGGAGGTGCAGTACTTC. Translating gives CASSVLTGSEREVQYF.

The chain joins TRBV18 to TRBJ2-7; TRBD2 matches 8 bases. Germline CDR1 is KGHSH and CDR2 is LQKENI. After removal of 5 bases from V and 3 bases from J, the junction contained 0 bases not matched to a gene. This CDR3 region has 12 residues. The CDR3 DNA is TGTGCCAGCTCAGCGGGGGGCTACGAGCAGTACTTC. It encodes CASSAGGYEQYF.